This TCR beta chain stems from a study of T cells expressing NK-cell markers. Overall study context: In sorted CD3+CD56+NKG2C+, CD3+CD56+NKG2C- and CD3+CD56-NKG2C+ T cells, TCR beta repertoires were obtained. HCMV seropositivity characterized most of the eight sequenced donors, and seronegativity one.

Notes on this clonotype: No antigen is known for it.

Points from the study as a whole: Once again these clonotypes came out on top in the CD3+CD56-NKG2C+ fraction of four donors.

Scientists made TCR beta cDNA using 5'RACE template switching with UMIs. TCRdb re-called the 5' RACE reads, yielding one record per CDR3 amino acid sequence without DNA. In all, the sample yields 150,000 to 180,000 distinct CDR3 sequences. The CDR3 extends over 17 amino acids. Germline V lookup: CDR1 KGHSH, CDR2 LQKENI. Specimen: blood T cells: a sorted CD56 or NKG2C T cell subset, CD4+ or CD8+ T cells, or bulk PBMC T cells (not recorded which). The sequence derives from a woman in her 50s in good health. The chain has TRBV18 and TRBJ2-7; TCRdb selects TRBD1, and the lack of DNA leaves this call unchecked. The CDR3 is CASSPGQGGRVGYEQYF.